This is a list of T cell receptor beta chains from one sample in a study of T cell responses to AZD1222 COVID-19 vaccine. Assay: immunoSEQ multiplex PCR; the TCRdb copy retains only in-frame clones and omits some. The table shows approximately 100,000 clones, with 80% to 90% occurring only once. Sample: peripheral blood, taken 28 days after the second AZD1222 dose. The origin of the receptors is an adult who received the AZD1222 COVID-19 vaccine. CDR3s include the opening cysteine and the closing phenylalanine or tryptophan. D genes are given only for firm matches. Expanded clones get a size class; other rows say once, few or many, or leave the size out.

V: TRBV2; J: TRBJ1-1; size: NA; D: NA; CDR3: CASSEVGFLTEAFF; DNA: TGTGCCAGCAGTGAAGTAGGGTTTTTGACTGAAGCTTTCTTT
V: TRBV15; J: TRBJ2-4; size: NA; D: TRBD2; CDR3: CATSRDLSLGTSGGLAKNIQYF; DNA: TGTGCCACCAGCAGAGATCTGAGTCTAGGGACTAGCGGGGGCCTAGCCAAAAACATTCAGTACTTC
V: TRBV30; J: TRBJ1-3; size: NA; D: NA; CDR3: CAWRSNPGNTIYF; DNA: TGTGCCTGGAGATCAAACCCCGGAAACACCATATATTTT
V: TRBV5-1; J: TRBJ2-2; size: once; D: TRBD2; CDR3: CASSGSAGGRTGELFF; DNA: TGCGCCAGCAGCGGGTCAGCGGGAGGAAGGACCGGGGAGCTGTTTTTT
V: TRBV19; J: TRBJ1-2; size: NA; D: NA; CDR3: CASSPVGERYTF; DNA: TGTGCCAGTAGTCCCGTAGGCGAACGCTACACCTTC
V: TRBV18; J: TRBJ2-7; size: NA; D: TRBD2; CDR3: CASSPSSGLSYEQYF; DNA: TGTGCCAGCTCACCCTCTAGCGGACTTTCCTACGAGCAGTACTTC
V: TRBV3-1/TRBV3-2; J: TRBJ1-4; size: NA; D: NA; CDR3: CASSQFATNEKLFF; DNA: TGTGCCAGCAGCCAATTTGCAACTAATGAAAAACTGTTTTTT
V: TRBV27; J: TRBJ2-7; size: NA; D: NA; CDR3: CASSPTGVVSYEQYF; DNA: TGTGCCAGCAGTCCAACGGGGGTAGTTTCCTACGAGCAGTACTTC
V: TRBV24-1; J: TRBJ2-3; size: NA; D: TRBD1; CDR3: CATSEGQSSTDTQYF; DNA: TGTGCCACCAGCGAGGGACAGAGTAGCACAGATACGCAGTATTTT
V: TRBV5-4; J: TRBJ1-3; size: NA; D: TRBD1; CDR3: CASSNQGGPGNTIYF; DNA: TGTGCCAGCAGCAATCAGGGGGGTCCTGGAAACACCATATATTTT
V: TRBV6-6; J: TRBJ2-2; size: NA; D: TRBD1; CDR3: CGFFQGDPGGELFF; DNA: TGTGGATTCTTCCAGGGGGATCCGGGCGGGGAGCTGTTTTTT
V: TRBV5-4; J: TRBJ2-5; size: NA; D: NA; CDR3: CASSLRRDQETQYF; DNA: TGTGCCAGCAGCTTGAGACGGGACCAAGAGACCCAGTACTTC
V: TRBV27; J: TRBJ1-4; size: few; D: NA; CDR3: CASSFRGLTTNEKLFF; DNA: TGTGCCAGCAGTTTCAGGGGCCTCACTACTAATGAAAAACTGTTTTTT
V: TRBV28; J: TRBJ2-3; size: NA; D: TRBD1; CDR3: CASRGTGLTDTQYF; DNA: TGTGCCAGCAGAGGGACAGGGTTGACAGATACGCAGTATTTT
V: TRBV21-1; J: TRBJ2-3; size: NA; D: NA; CDR3: CASRGDWVPGAQYF; DNA: TGTGCCAGCAGGGGGGACTGGGTTCCGGGGGCGCAGTATTTT
V: TRBV5-4; J: TRBJ2-3; size: NA; D: TRBD2; CDR3: CASSATGAGGGTDTQYF; DNA: TGTGCCAGCAGCGCTACGGGGGCGGGAGGTGGGACAGATACGCAGTATTTT
V: TRBV19; J: TRBJ2-3; size: once; D: TRBD2; CDR3: CASERGGTDTQYF; DNA: TGTGCCAGCGAGCGGGGTGGCACAGATACGCAGTATTTT
V: TRBV12-3/TRBV12-4; J: TRBJ1-5; size: NA; D: NA; CDR3: CASSSQGFQPQHF; DNA: TGTGCCAGCAGCTCCCAGGGTTTTCAGCCCCAGCATTTT
V: TRBV5-4; J: TRBJ1-1; size: once; D: TRBD1; CDR3: CASSVGQGMNTEAFF; DNA: TGTGCCAGCAGCGTGGGACAGGGTATGAACACTGAAGCTTTCTTT
V: TRBV7-2; J: TRBJ1-1; size: NA; D: NA; CDR3: CASGSGQVAFF; DNA: TGTGCCAGCGGAAGCGGGCAGGTAGCTTTCTTT